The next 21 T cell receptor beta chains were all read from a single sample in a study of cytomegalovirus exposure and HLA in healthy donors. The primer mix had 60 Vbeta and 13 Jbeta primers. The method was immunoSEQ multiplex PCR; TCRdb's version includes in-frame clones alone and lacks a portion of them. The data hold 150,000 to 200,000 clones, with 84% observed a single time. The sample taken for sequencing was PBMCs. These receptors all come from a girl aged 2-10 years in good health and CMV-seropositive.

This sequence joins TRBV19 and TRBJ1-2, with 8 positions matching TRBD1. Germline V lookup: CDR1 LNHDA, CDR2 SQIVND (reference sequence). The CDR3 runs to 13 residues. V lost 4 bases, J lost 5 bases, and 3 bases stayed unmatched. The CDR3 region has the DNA TGTGCCAGTAGTACGGACAGGGAGTATGGCTACACCTTC. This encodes CASSTDREYGYTF.

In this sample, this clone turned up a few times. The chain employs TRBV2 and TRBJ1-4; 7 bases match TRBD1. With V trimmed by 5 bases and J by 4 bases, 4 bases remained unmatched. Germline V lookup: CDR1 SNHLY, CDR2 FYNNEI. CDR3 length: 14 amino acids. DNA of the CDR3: TGTGCCAGCAGTCGGGACAGAAATAATGAAAAACTGTTTTTT. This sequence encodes CASSRDRNNEKLFF.

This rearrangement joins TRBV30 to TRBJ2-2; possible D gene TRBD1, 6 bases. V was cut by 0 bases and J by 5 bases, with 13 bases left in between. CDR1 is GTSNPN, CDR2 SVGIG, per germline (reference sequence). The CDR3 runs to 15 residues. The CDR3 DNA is TGTGCCTGGAGTGTACCGGCAGGGGCTACCGGGGAGCTGTTTTTT. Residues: CAWSVPAGATGELFF.

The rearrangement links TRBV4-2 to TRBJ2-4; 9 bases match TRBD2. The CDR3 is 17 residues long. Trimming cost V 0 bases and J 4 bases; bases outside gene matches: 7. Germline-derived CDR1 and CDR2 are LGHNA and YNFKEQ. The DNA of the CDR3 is TGTGCCAGCAGCCAAGAGGAGAATAGCGGGGGAAAAAACATTCAGTACTTC. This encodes CASSQEENSGGKNIQYF.

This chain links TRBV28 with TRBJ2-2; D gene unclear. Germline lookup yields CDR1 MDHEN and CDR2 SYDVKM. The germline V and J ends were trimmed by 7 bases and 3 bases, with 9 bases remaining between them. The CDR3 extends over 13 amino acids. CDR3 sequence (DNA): TGTGCCAGCACCAAGGAGTACACCGGGGAGCTGTTTTTT. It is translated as CASTKEYTGELFF.

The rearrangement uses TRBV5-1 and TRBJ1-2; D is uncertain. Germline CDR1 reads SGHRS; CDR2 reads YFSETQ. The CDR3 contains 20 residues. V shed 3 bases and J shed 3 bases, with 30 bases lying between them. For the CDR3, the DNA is TGCGCCAGCAGCTCTCAGGAGGACCGCCGTTCGCCCTACACTTACTATGGCTACACCTTC. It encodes CASSSQEDRRSPYTYYGYTF. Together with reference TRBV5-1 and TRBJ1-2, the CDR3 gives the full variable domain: KAGVTQTPRYLIKTRGQQVTLSCSPISGHRSVSWYQQTPGQGLQFLFEYFSETQRNKGNFPGRFSGRQFSNSRSEMNVSTLELGDSALYLCASSSQEDRRSPYTYYGYTFGSGTRLTVV.

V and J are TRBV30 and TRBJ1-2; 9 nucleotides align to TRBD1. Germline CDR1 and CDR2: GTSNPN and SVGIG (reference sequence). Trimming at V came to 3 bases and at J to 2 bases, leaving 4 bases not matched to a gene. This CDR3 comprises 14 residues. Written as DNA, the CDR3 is TGTGCCTGGAGGGCGACAGGGGGGAACTATGGCTACACCTTC. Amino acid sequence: CAWRATGGNYGYTF.

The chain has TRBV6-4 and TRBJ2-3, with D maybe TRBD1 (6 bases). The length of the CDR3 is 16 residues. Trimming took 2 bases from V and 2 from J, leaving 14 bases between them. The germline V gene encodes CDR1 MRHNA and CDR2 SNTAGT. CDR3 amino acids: CASSDRGDIHTDTQYF. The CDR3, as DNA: TGTGCCAGCAGTGACCGAGGGGACATTCACACAGATACGCAGTATTTT.

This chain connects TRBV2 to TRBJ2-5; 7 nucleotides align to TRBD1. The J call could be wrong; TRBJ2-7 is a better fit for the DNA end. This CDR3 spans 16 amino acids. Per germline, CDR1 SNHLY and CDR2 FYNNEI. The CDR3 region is CASSITVTGVKYEQYF. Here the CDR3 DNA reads TGTGCCAGCAGTATCACGGTAACAGGGGTGAAGTACGAGCAGTACTTC.

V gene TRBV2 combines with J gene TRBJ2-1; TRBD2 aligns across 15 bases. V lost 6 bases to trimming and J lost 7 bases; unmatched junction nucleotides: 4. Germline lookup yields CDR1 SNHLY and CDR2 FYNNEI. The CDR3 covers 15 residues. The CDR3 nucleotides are TGTGCCAGCAGCACCGGGACTAGCGGGAGGAATGAGCAGTTCTTC. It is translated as CASSTGTSGRNEQFF.

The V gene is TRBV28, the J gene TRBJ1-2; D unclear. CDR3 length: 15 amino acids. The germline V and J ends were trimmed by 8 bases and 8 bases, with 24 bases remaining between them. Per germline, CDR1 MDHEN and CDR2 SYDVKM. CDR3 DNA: TGTGCCAGCCGGGATTTTAGGCAGACCCGATCGGGCTACACCTTC. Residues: CASRDFRQTRSGYTF.

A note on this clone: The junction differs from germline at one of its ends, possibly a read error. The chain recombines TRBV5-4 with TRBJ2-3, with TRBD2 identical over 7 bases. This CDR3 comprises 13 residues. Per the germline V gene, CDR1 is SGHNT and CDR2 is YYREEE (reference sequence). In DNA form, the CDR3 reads TGTGCCAGCAGCTTGGTCGGGAGGTCAGGTCCCATATTT. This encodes CASSLVGRSGPIF.

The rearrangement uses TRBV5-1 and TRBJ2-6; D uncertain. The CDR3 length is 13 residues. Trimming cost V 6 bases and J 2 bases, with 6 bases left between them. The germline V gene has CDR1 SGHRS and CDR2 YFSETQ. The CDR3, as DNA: TGCGCCAGCACCCCGGCTGGGGCCAACGTCCTGACTTTC. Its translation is CASTPAGANVLTF.

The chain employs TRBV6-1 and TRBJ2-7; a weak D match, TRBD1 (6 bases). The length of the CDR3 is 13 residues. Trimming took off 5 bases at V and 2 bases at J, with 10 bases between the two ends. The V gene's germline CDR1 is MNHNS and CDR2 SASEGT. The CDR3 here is CASSYEGAYEQYF. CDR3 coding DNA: TGTGCCAGCAGTTATGAGGGGGCCTACGAGCAGTACTTC.

The DNA of the CDR3 is TGTGCCAGCAGTGCCCGGGACAGGGTTTTAGATACGCAGTATTTT. It yields the protein CASSARDRVLDTQYF. The V gene is TRBV28, the J gene TRBJ2-3, with 9 bases aligning to TRBD1. The CDR3 covers 15 residues. Germline trimming cut 5 bases from V and 5 bases from J; bases unmatched to any gene: 8. Germline-derived CDR1 and CDR2 are MDHEN and SYDVKM. The variable domain in full, with the rest retrieved from reference TRBV28 and TRBJ2-3, is DVKVTQSSRYLVKRTGEKVFLECVQDMDHENMFWYRQDPGLGLRLIYFSYDVKMKEKGDIPEGYSVSREKKERFSLILESASTNQTSMYLCASSARDRVLDTQYFGPGTRLTVL.

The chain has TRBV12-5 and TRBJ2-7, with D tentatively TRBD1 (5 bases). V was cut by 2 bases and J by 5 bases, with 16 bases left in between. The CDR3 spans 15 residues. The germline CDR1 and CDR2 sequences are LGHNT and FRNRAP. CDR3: CASGLKGATTDEQYF. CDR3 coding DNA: TGTGCTAGTGGTTTGAAAGGGGCTACAACGGACGAGCAGTACTTC.

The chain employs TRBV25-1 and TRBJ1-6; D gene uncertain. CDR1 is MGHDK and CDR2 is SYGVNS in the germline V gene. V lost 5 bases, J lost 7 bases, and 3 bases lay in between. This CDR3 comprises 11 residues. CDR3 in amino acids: CASSQNSPLHF. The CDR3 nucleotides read TGTGCCAGCAGTCAAAATTCACCCCTCCACTTT.

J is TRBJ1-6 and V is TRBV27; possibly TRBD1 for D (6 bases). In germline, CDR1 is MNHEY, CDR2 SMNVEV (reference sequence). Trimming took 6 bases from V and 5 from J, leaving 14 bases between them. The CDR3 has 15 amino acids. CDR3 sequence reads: CASSFTQGNNSPLHF. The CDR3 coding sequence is TGTGCCAGCAGCTTCACCCAGGGGAATAATTCACCCCTCCACTTT.

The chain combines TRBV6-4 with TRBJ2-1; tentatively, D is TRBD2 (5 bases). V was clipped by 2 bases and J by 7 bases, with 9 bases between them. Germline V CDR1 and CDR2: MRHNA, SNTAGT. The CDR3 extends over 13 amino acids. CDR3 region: CASSDDLANEQFF. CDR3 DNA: TGTGCCAGCAGTGACGACCTAGCAAATGAGCAGTTCTTC.

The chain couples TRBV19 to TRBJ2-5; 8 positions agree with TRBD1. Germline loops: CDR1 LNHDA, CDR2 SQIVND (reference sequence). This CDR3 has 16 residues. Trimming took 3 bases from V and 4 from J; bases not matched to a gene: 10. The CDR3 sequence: CASSIGGQARAETQYF. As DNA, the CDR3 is TGTGCCAGTAGTATTGGGGGACAGGCCCGGGCAGAGACCCAGTACTTC.

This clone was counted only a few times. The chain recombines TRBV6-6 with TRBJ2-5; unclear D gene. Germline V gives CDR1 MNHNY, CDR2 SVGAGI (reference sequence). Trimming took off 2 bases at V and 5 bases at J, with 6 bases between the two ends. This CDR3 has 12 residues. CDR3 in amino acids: CASSYLRETQYF. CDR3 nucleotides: TGTGCCAGCAGTTACCTGCGGGAGACCCAGTACTTC.